Below, 23 T cell receptor beta chains from the same sample are listed, as sequenced in a study of blood T cell repertoires in COVID-19. Only in-frame clones appear in the TCRdb table, and some are missing; sequencing was by immunoSEQ multiplex PCR. Among about 170,000 clones listed, roughly four fifths were seen once. Sequenced: PBMCs or T cells enriched from blood (not recorded which). Receptors were obtained from a man in his forties or fifties who had recovered from COVID-19.

The chain carries TRBV2 and TRBJ1-5; possibly TRBD1 for D (6 bases). The CDR3 is 15 residues long. V was trimmed by 1 base and J by 3 bases, leaving 10 bases between them. From germline, CDR1 is SNHLY and CDR2 FYNNEI. CDR3 sequence: CASSEETGTNQPQHF. As DNA, the CDR3 is TGTGCCAGCAGTGAAGAGACAGGAACCAATCAGCCCCAGCATTTT.

The gene calls are TRBV5-1 and TRBJ1-2; no reliable D call. Deletions cut 0 bases from V and 0 bases from J, with 9 bases between. The CDR3 totals 15 residues. Germline CDR1 and CDR2: SGHRS and YFSETQ. DNA for the CDR3: TGCGCCAGCAGCTTGGAGCCCAGCGCTAACTATGGCTACACCTTC. Protein sequence: CASSLEPSANYGYTF.

This clone was seen only a few times. The genes are TRBV30 and TRBJ2-1; 13 bases map to TRBD2. Germline trimming cut 3 bases from V and 6 bases from J; bases unmatched to any gene: 8. CDR3 length: 16 residues. Germline V gene sequence: CDR1 GTSNPN, CDR2 SVGIG (reference sequence). The chain's CDR3 is CAWSRGLAGPFNEQFF. The CDR3 DNA follows: TGTGCCTGGAGCCGGGGACTAGCGGGGCCCTTCAATGAGCAGTTCTTC.

This clone has a handful of counts. This chain's CDR3 is CASSQSGDRSYNEQFF. As DNA, the CDR3 is TGTGCCAGCAGCCAGAGCGGGGACCGTTCCTACAATGAGCAGTTCTTC. This chain uses TRBV11-2 with TRBJ2-1, with 7 bases matching TRBD2. In germline, CDR1 is SGHAT, CDR2 FQNNGV. CDR3 length: 16 amino acids. The trim removed 5 bases at V and 1 base at J, leaving 8 bases unmatched.

The chain joins TRBV7-8 to TRBJ2-7; D call uncertain. Germline V CDR1 and CDR2: SGHVS, FQNEAQ. CDR3 length: 16 residues. Between the trimmed V and J ends, which lost 5 bases and 3 bases, there was a span of 20 bases. The CDR3 DNA is TGTGCCAGCAGCCTCGGATCCATTGCTAGTAACTACGAGCAGTACTTC. Translating gives CASSLGSIASNYEQYF. The whole variable domain, filled in from reference TRBV7-8 and TRBJ2-7, reads GAGVSQSPRYKVAKRGQDVALRCDPISGHVSLFWYQQALGQGPEFLTYFQNEAQLDKSGLPSDRFFAERPEGSVSTLKIQRTQQEDSAVYLCASSLGSIASNYEQYFGPGTRLTVT.

The gene calls are TRBV30 and TRBJ1-2; D gene ambiguous. Between the trimmed V and J ends, which lost 1 base and 2 bases, there was a span of 5 bases. The CDR3 sequence is 12 residues long. Germline V gene data show CDR1 as GTSNPN and CDR2 as SVGIG (reference sequence). The CDR3 DNA sequence: TGTGCCTGGAGTGACAGAAACTATGGCTACACCTTC. Its translation is CAWSDRNYGYTF.

This chain links TRBV5-1 with TRBJ1-2; TRBD1 matches 8 bases. J gave up 8 bases and V 0 bases, and 0 bases lay outside the gene matches. CDR3 length equals 12 residues. Germline CDR1 and CDR2: SGHRS and YFSETQ. This chain's CDR3 is CASSLGTGGYTF. The CDR3 DNA reads TGCGCCAGCAGCTTGGGGACAGGGGGCTACACCTTC.

J is TRBJ2-7 and V is TRBV4-1; the match to TRBD2 covers 8 bases. J gave up 3 bases and V 5 bases, and 9 bases lay outside the gene matches. This CDR3 is built from 15 residues. Germline assignment: CDR1 MGHRA and CDR2 YSYEKL. CDR3 amino acids: CASSVTSEVVYEQYF. In nucleotides, the CDR3 is TGCGCCAGCAGCGTGACTAGCGAGGTGGTCTACGAGCAGTACTTC.

The V and J genes are TRBV24-1 and TRBJ2-2; 8 nucleotides agree with TRBD2. The trim removed 2 bases at V and 7 bases at J, leaving 8 bases unmatched. The CDR3 length is 16 residues. The germline V gene encodes CDR1 KGHDR and CDR2 SFDVKD. This CDR3 reads CATSDWSSGKIGELFF. The CDR3 DNA sequence: TGTGCCACCAGTGATTGGAGTAGCGGGAAGATCGGGGAGCTGTTTTTT.

The genes are TRBV5-5 and TRBJ1-1; D call uncertain. There are 14 residues in the CDR3. V was trimmed by 2 bases and J by 4 bases, leaving 12 bases between them. Germline assignment: CDR1 SGHKS and CDR2 YYEKEE (reference sequence). CDR3 sequence (DNA): TGTGCCAGCAGCTTAAACTCCCGTACCACTGAAGCTTTCTTT. Protein: CASSLNSRTTEAFF.

This clone was found a few times. The gene calls are TRBV5-1 and TRBJ1-4; weak D call: TRBD1 (5 bases). The CDR3 sequence is 14 residues long. The germline V gene has CDR1 SGHRS and CDR2 YFSETQ. The germline V and J ends were trimmed by 2 bases and 5 bases, with 10 bases remaining between them. CDR3 residues: CASSFKGLNEKLFF. The CDR3 DNA reads TGCGCCAGCAGCTTCAAGGGGTTAAATGAAAAACTGTTTTTT.

V usage is TRBV5-1 and J usage is TRBJ2-3; D gene ambiguous. V was trimmed by 0 bases and J by 6 bases, leaving 11 bases between them. This CDR3 region has 14 residues. Germline-derived CDR1 and CDR2 are SGHRS and YFSETQ. CDR3 sequence (DNA): TGCGCCAGCAGCTTGGGAGTTTCCGGTGATACGCAGTATTTT. This encodes CASSLGVSGDTQYF.

The sample holds one count of this clone. The J gene is TRBJ2-3, the V gene TRBV5-4, with 8 nucleotides matching TRBD1. V trimming: 4 bases; J trimming: 4 bases; junction bases outside the gene matches: 8. Germline V gene data show CDR1 as SGHNT and CDR2 as YYREEE (reference sequence). The CDR3 is 15 residues long. The CDR3 bases are TGTGCCAGCAGCCCCCGGACAGGGTTGGCAGATACGCAGTATTTT. This codes for CASSPRTGLADTQYF.

The rearrangement links TRBV5-1 to TRBJ1-1; a weak D match, TRBD1 (6 bases). The CDR3 has 14 residues. Germline V CDR1 and CDR2: SGHRS, YFSETQ. With 5 bases removed from V and 5 bases from J, the gap between germline ends came to 16 bases. The DNA of the CDR3 is TGCGCCAGCAGATCTGGGGGCAAGGGGACTGAAGCTTTCTTT. Translation: CASRSGGKGTEAFF.

The chain joins TRBV9 to TRBJ1-4; D unresolved. V lost 1 base and J 7 bases, leaving 14 bases between the germline ends. CDR1 and CDR2 from the germline V gene are SGDLS and YYNGEE. This CDR3 spans 15 amino acids. CDR3 amino acids: CASSVSPVFGEKLFF. The CDR3 DNA sequence: TGTGCCAGCAGCGTAAGTCCGGTCTTCGGTGAAAAACTGTTTTTT.

The V call is TRBV1, the J call TRBJ1-4. TRBV1 is shown as a pseudogene. CDR3 length: 13 amino acids. DNA for the CDR3: TGCACCAATGTTCGGGTTTCTAATGAAAAACTGTTTTTT. This encodes CTNVRVSNEKLFF.

The chain carries TRBV7-2 and TRBJ2-7; TRBD1 might be the D (6 bases). CDR3 length equals 16 residues. The V end lost 1 base, the J end lost 0 bases, and 13 bases lay between the germline ends. Germline V gene sequence: CDR1 SGHTA, CDR2 FQGNSA. CDR3 in DNA: TGTGCCAGCAGCTTAGTCACAGGGCCCCTCTCCTACGAGCAGTACTTC. Its translation: CASSLVTGPLSYEQYF. Full variable domain (rest looked up from reference TRBV7-2 and TRBJ2-7): GAGVSQSPSNKVTEKGKDVELRCDPISGHTALYWYRQSLGQGLEFLIYFQGNSAPDKSGLPSDRFSAERTGGSVSTLTIQRTQQEDSAVYLCASSLVTGPLSYEQYFGPGTRLTVT.

This clone came up a few times. The rearrangement uses TRBV6-1 and TRBJ1-3; no clear D gene. The V end lost 1 base, the J end lost 0 bases, and 10 bases lay between the germline ends. This CDR3 has 16 amino acids. Germline lookup yields CDR1 MNHNS and CDR2 SASEGT. CDR3 sequence (DNA): TGTGCCAGCAGTGAAGGGCCGGGAAGCTCTGGAAACACCATATATTTT. Protein product: CASSEGPGSSGNTIYF.

V and J are TRBV5-1 and TRBJ1-5, with 8 bases identical to TRBD1. Per the germline V gene, CDR1 is SGHRS and CDR2 is YFSETQ. After removal of 0 bases from V and 2 bases from J, the junction contained 4 bases not matched to a gene. The CDR3 totals 16 residues. This CDR3 reads CASSLGQGSGNQPQHF. Written as DNA, the CDR3 is TGCGCCAGCAGCTTGGGACAGGGGTCGGGCAATCAGCCCCAGCATTTT.

This chain uses TRBV7-3 with TRBJ2-1; 10 bases map to TRBD2. Trimming cost V 5 bases and J 5 bases; bases outside gene matches: 9. The germline V gene encodes CDR1 SGHTA and CDR2 FQGTGA. This CDR3 spans 16 amino acids. The CDR3: CASSLRTSGYNNEQFF. In DNA form, the CDR3 reads TGTGCCAGCAGCCTACGGACTAGCGGATACAACAATGAGCAGTTCTTC.

V is TRBV19 and J is TRBJ1-5; a possible D gene is TRBD1 (6 bases). This CDR3 comprises 17 residues. Trimming shortened V by 7 bases and J by 0 bases, and 19 bases separated the two germline ends. CDR1 is LNHDA, CDR2 SQIVND, per germline (reference sequence). The CDR3 coding sequence is TGTGCCAGTACAGCGGGGACATCGGACAATAGCAATCAGCCCCAGCATTTT. This encodes CASTAGTSDNSNQPQHF. Variable domain in full (rest from reference TRBV19 and TRBJ1-5): DGGITQSPKYLFRKEGQNVTLSCEQNLNHDAMYWYRQDPGQGLRLIYYSQIVNDFQKGDIAEGYSVSREKKESFPLTVTSAQKNPTAFYLCASTAGTSDNSNQPQHFGDGTRLSIL.

This chain uses TRBV7-2 with TRBJ1-3; 7 bases agree with TRBD1. CDR3 length: 14 residues. V trimming: 5 bases; J trimming: 4 bases; junction bases outside the gene matches: 5. Looked up from germline, CDR1 is SGHTA and CDR2 is FQGNSA. This chain's CDR3 is CASSTPGQGNTIYF. The CDR3 DNA follows: TGTGCCAGCAGCACTCCGGGACAGGGAAACACCATATATTTT. The full variable domain, in which reference TRBV7-2 and TRBJ1-3 provide the parts outside the CDR3, is GAGVSQSPSNKVTEKGKDVELRCDPISGHTALYWYRQSLGQGLEFLIYFQGNSAPDKSGLPSDRFSAERTGGSVSTLTIQRTQQEDSAVYLCASSTPGQGNTIYFGEGSWLTVV.

The chain joins TRBV4-1 to TRBJ2-3, with TRBD2 identical over 13 bases. Germline V lookup: CDR1 MGHRA, CDR2 YSYEKL. CDR3 size: 17 residues. Trimming took 3 bases from V and 5 from J; bases not matched to a gene: 8. The CDR3 bases are TGCGCCAGCAGCCATCCGGGACTAGCGGGGATGGGAGATACGCAGTATTTT. Translating gives CASSHPGLAGMGDTQYF.